These 4 T cell receptor beta chains were all obtained from the same sample, sequenced in a study of cytomegalovirus exposure and HLA in healthy donors (dated by TCRdb to 2015 to 2018). The library was prepared using the immunoSEQ multiplex PCR assay. For the multiplex PCR, a mixture combining 60 forward primers for TCR Vbeta segments and 13 reverse primers for TCR Jbeta segments was used. Drawn from immuneACCESS, this table holds only the in-frame rearrangements with V and J called that TCRdb kept. Clones are partly lost; checked studies trace under half to an unresolved V gene and leave the rest unexplained. The sample table shows around 170,000 clones, and roughly 80% are seen once. The ten largest clones capture approximately 6.3% of the sample. What was sequenced was PBMCs. These receptors all come from a man aged 40-49 years in good health and CMV-seropositive.

This chain connects TRBV19 to TRBJ2-1; 7 nucleotides agree with TRBD2. V shed 2 bases, J shed 7 bases, and the junction held 5 bases outside the gene matches. Germline CDR1 is LNHDA and CDR2 is SQIVND (reference sequence). The CDR3 consists of 14 residues. DNA of the CDR3: TGTGCCAGTAGTATACTCGGGGGAGGGAATGAGCAGTTCTTC. Translating gives CASSILGGGNEQFF.

A remark on this clone: This CDR3 fails to terminate in the conserved phenylalanine or tryptophan, so it likely reflects a read error. Because the CDR3's place on the DNA is in doubt, the DNA is left out and the CDR3 is given as listed by TCRdb. The chain carries TRBV30 and TRBJ1-2; the table's D call TRBD1 went unverified against the DNA. Germline values: CDR1 GTSNPN, CDR2 SVGIG (reference sequence). 11 amino acids form the CDR3, both terminal residues included. CDR3 in amino acids: CAWSGPRQGLV.

The rearrangement links TRBV28 to TRBJ2-7; TRBD2 aligns across 14 bases. With 7 bases clipped from V and 0 bases from J, the junction kept 2 bases outside the gene matches. The CDR3 loop spans 15 amino acids. Germline lookup yields CDR1 MDHEN and CDR2 SYDVKM. The CDR3: CASIGTSGSSYEQYF. CDR3 nucleotides: TGTGCCAGCATTGGGACTAGCGGGAGCTCCTACGAGCAGTACTTC.

This clone was observed once. The chain uses TRBV15 and TRBJ1-2, with 9 bases identical to TRBD1. Per germline, CDR1 LNHNV and CDR2 YYDKDF (reference sequence). There are 15 residues in the CDR3. V lost 6 bases and J lost 2; bases outside the gene matches: 7. The CDR3 coding sequence is TGTGCCACCAGAGACCCCGGGACAGGGAACTATGGCTACACCTTC. Encoded protein: CATRDPGTGNYGYTF.